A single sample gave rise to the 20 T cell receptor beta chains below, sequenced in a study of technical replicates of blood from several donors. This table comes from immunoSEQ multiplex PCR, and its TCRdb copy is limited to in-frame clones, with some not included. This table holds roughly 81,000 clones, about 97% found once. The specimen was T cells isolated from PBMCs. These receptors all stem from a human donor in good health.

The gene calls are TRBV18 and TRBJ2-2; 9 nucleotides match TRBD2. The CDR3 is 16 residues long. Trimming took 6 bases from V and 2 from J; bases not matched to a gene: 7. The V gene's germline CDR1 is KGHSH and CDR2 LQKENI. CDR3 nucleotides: TGTGCCAGCTCCCTAAGCGGGGGGTTCAACACCGGGGAGCTGTTTTTT. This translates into CASSLSGGFNTGELFF.

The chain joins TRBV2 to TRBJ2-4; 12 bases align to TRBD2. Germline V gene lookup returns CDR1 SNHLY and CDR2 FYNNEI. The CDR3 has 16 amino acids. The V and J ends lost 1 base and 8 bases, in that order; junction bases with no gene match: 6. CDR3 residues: CASSEGTSGAGDIQYF. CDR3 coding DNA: TGTGCCAGCAGTGAAGGGACTAGCGGGGCCGGGGACATTCAGTACTTC. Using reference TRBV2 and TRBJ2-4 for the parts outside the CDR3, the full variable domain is EPEVTQTPSHQVTQMGQEVILRCVPISNHLYFYWYRQILGQKVEFLVSFYNNEISEKSEIFDDQFSVERPDGSNFTLKIRSTKLEDSAMYFCASSEGTSGAGDIQYFGAGTRLSVL.

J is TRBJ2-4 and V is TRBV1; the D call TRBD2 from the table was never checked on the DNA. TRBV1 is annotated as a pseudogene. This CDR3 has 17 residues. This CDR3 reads CTSSQDASGSVQNIQYF. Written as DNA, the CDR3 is TGCACCAGCAGCCAAGATGCCAGCGGGAGTGTCCAAAACATTCAGTACTTC.

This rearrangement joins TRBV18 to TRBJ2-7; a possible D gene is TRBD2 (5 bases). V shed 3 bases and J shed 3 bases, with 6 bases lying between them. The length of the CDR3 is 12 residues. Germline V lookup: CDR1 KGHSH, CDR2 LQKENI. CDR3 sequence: CASSPRDYEQYF. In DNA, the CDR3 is TGTGCCAGCTCACCCCGGGACTACGAGCAGTACTTC.

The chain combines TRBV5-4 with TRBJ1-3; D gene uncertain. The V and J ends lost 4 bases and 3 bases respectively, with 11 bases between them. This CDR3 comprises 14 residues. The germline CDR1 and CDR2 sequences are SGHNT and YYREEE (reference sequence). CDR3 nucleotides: TGTGCCAGCAGCCCGGGGTATCTTGGAAACACCATATATTTT. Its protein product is CASSPGYLGNTIYF.

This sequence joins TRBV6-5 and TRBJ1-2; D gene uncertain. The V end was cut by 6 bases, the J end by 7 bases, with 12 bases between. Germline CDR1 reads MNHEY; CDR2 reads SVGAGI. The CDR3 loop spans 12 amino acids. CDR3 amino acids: CASSRSTGGYTF. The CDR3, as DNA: TGTGCCAGCAGCCGATCGACGGGTGGCTACACCTTC.

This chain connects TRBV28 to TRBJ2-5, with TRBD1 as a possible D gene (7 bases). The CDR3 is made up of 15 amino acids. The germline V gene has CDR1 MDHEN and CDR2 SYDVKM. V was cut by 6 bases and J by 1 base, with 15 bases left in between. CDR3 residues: CASRGEDRSQETQYF. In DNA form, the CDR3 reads TGTGCCAGCAGGGGGGAGGACAGGTCCCAAGAGACCCAGTACTTC.

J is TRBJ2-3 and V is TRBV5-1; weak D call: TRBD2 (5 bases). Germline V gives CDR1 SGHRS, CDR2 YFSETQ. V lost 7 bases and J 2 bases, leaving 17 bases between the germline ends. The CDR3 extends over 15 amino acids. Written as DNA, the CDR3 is TGCGCCAGCCCCGGTGCCAGCGGCCACACAGATACGCAGTATTTT. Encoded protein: CASPGASGHTDTQYF.

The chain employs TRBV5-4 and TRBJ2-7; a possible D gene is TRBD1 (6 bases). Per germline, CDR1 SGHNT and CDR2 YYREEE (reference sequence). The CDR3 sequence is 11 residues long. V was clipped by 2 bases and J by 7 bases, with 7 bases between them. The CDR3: CASSLGTEQYF. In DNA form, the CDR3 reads TGTGCCAGCAGCTTAGGGACAGAGCAGTACTTC.

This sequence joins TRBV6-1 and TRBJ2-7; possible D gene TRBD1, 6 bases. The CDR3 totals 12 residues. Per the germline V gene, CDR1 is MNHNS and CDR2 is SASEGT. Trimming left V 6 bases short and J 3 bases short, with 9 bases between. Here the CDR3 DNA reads TGTGCCAGCAGGACGGACAGCTACGAGCAGTACTTC. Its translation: CASRTDSYEQYF.

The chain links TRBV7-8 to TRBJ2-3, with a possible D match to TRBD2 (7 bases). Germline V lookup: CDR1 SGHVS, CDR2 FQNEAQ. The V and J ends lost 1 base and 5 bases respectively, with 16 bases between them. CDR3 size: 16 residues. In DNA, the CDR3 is TGTGCCAGCAGCTTAGTCCGGGACACGGGGGGAGATACGCAGTATTTT. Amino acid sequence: CASSLVRDTGGDTQYF.

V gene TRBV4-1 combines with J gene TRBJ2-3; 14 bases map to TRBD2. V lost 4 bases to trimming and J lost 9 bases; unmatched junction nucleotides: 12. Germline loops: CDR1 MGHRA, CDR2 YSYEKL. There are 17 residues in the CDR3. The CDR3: CASSRPGLAGERGTQYF. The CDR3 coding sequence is TGCGCCAGCAGCCGACCGGGACTAGCGGGGGAAAGAGGAACGCAGTATTTT.

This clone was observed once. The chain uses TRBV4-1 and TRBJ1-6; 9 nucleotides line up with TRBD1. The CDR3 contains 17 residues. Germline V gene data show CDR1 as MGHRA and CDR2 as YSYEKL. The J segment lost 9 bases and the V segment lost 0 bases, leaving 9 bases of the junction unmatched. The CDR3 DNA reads TGCGCCAGCAGCCAAGATCCTCCTAGGGACAGGGCTTCACCCCTCCACTTT. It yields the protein CASSQDPPRDRASPLHF.

The CDR3 sequence: CSVRFPNNEQFF. CDR3 DNA: TGCAGCGTTCGGTTTCCTAACAATGAGCAGTTCTTC. The chain uses TRBV29-1 and TRBJ2-1, with D unresolved. The CDR3 is 12 residues long. V lost 5 bases and J 5 bases, leaving 10 bases between the germline ends. The germline V gene has CDR1 SQVTM and CDR2 ANQGSEA.

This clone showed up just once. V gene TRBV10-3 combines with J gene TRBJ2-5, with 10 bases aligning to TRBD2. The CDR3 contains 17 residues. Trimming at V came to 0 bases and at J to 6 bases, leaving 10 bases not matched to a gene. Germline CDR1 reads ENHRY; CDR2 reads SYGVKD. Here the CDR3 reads CAISESMASGSTKTQYF. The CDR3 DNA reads TGTGCCATCAGTGAGTCGATGGCTAGCGGGAGTACAAAGACCCAGTACTTC.

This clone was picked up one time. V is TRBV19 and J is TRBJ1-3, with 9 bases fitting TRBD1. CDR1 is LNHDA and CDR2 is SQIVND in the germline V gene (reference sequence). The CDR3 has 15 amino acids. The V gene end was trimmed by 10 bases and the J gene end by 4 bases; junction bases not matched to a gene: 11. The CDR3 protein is CATTTATGGGNTIYF. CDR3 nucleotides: TGTGCCACAACAACCGCGACAGGGGGAGGAAACACCATATATTTT.

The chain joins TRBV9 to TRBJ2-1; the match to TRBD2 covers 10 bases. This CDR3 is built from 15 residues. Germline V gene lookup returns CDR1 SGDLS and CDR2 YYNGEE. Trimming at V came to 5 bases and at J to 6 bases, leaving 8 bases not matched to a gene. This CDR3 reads CASSEAGGPPNEQFF. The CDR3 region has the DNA TGTGCCAGCAGTGAAGCGGGGGGGCCTCCCAATGAGCAGTTCTTC.

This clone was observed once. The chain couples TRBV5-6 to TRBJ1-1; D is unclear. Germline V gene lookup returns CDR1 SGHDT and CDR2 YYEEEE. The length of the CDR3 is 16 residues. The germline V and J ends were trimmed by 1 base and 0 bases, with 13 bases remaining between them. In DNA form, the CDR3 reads TGTGCCAGCAGCTTGCCAGGTCCTCGCATGAACACTGAAGCTTTCTTT. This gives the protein CASSLPGPRMNTEAFF.

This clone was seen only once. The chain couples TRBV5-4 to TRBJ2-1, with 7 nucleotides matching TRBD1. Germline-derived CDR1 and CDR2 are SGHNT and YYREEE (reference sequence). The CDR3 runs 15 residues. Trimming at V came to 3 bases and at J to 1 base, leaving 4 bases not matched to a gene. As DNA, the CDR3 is TGTGCCAGCAGCTCCGGGACAGATTCCTACAATGAGCAGTTCTTC. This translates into CASSSGTDSYNEQFF.

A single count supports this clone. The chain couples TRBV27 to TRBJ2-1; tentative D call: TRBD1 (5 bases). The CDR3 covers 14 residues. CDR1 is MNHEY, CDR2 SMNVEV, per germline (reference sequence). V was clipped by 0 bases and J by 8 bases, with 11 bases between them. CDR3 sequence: CASSLSRQSYEQFF. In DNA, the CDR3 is TGTGCCAGCAGTTTATCGAGACAGTCCTATGAGCAGTTCTTC.